This passage covers 4 T cell receptor beta chains from one sample sequenced in a study of shared clonotypes between healthy human individuals. Using immunoSEQ multiplex PCR, the repertoire was profiled, and TCRdb retains in-frame clones only, with some absent. The sample lists around 500,000 clones, roughly 80% seen once, with about 12% in the top ten. Sequenced: PBMCs. These receptor sequences come from a woman aged 40 to 50 in good health. Some clones in this sample may be carry-over from other donors' samples.

The rearrangement links TRBV4-1 to TRBJ2-7, with 10 bases identical to TRBD2. Germline loops: CDR1 MGHRA, CDR2 YSYEKL. This CDR3 has 16 residues. The J segment lost 0 bases and the V segment lost 4 bases, leaving 6 bases of the junction unmatched. CDR3 residues: CASSPRGTSDSYEQYF. CDR3 coding DNA: TGCGCCAGCAGCCCCAGAGGGACTAGCGACTCCTACGAGCAGTACTTC.

The chain's CDR3 is CASSPPPGRGGELFF. Written as DNA, the CDR3 is TGTGCCAGTAGTCCCCCCCCGGGACGAGGCGGGGAGCTGTTTTTT. The chain recombines TRBV19 with TRBJ2-2; D might be TRBD1 or TRBD2, each matching 5 bases. Trimming cost V 5 bases and J 7 bases, with 17 bases left between them. Germline V gene lookup returns CDR1 LNHDA and CDR2 SQIVND (reference sequence). The CDR3 consists of 15 residues.

The chain links TRBV6-6 to TRBJ2-7; TRBD2 agrees at 7 bases. CDR1 and CDR2 from the germline V gene are MNHNY and SVGAGI (reference sequence). The J segment lost 4 bases and the V segment lost 0 bases, leaving 6 bases of the junction unmatched. This CDR3 is 15 amino acids long. CDR3: CASSYSAGVGYEQYF. CDR3 coding DNA: TGTGCCAGCAGTTACTCGGCGGGAGTCGGTTACGAGCAGTACTTC.

V is TRBV4-2 and J is TRBJ2-6; possible D gene TRBD1, 6 bases. Trimming cost V 3 bases and J 2 bases, with 11 bases left between them. Germline CDR1 and CDR2: LGHNA and YNFKEQ. This CDR3 region has 16 residues. The CDR3 DNA follows: TGTGCCAGCAGCCAGGCCACAGGGACTGGGGCCAACGTCCTGACTTTC. Encoded protein: CASSQATGTGANVLTF.